Listed below are T cell receptor beta chains from one sample, sequenced in a study of blood T cell repertoires in COVID-19. TCRdb's copy holds only in-frame clones and misses some; the assay was immunoSEQ multiplex PCR. Altogether around 30,000 clones are present, over 85% being singletons, with the ten largest covering less than 10%. Material: peripheral blood. These receptors came from a man aged 65 to 79 with active or convalescent COVID-19. CDR3s include the opening cysteine and the closing phenylalanine or tryptophan. The D gene is left open where the match is weak. Clone size, where shown, is once, few, many, or a class for clones that have expanded.

>11|TRBJ2-7|TRBV12-3/TRBV12-4|-|-
CASSPAYEQYF
TGTGCCAGCAGCCCCGCCTACGAGCAGTACTTC
>19|TRBJ1-3|TRBV24-1|few|-
CATSDLFSRLLWKPRTSRF
TGTGCCACCAGTGATTTGTTTTCCAGGCTCCTTTGGAAACCTCGTACATCCCGTTTT
>15|TRBJ1-2|TRBV6-5|-|TRBD1
CASSYGQGGNYGYTF
TGTGCCAGCAGTTACGGACAGGGGGGTAACTATGGCTACACCTTC
>15|TRBJ2-7|TRBV7-6|-|TRBD1
CASSSVAGGVNEQYF
TGTGCCAGCAGCTCTGTGGCAGGGGGTGTCAACGAGCAGTACTTC
>13|TRBJ1-1|TRBV19|-|-
CASSIVMNTEAFF
TGTGCCAGTAGTATCGTAATGAACACTGAAGCTTTCTTT
>16|TRBJ2-2|TRBV5-6|-|-
CASSPTGGTNTGELFF
TGTGCCAGCAGCCCCACGGGGGGCACGAACACCGGGGAGCTGTTTTTT
>11|TRBJ2-2|TRBV10-3|-|-
CAIRGPGELFF
TGTGCCATCAGGGGGCCCGGGGAGCTGTTTTTT
>15|TRBJ1-4|TRBV19|-|-
CASSISEGENEKLFF
TGTGCCAGTAGTATTTCTGAGGGTGAGAATGAAAAACTGTTTTTT
>19|TRBJ2-5|TRBV14|-|TRBD1
CASSQEERGGVWHQETQYF
TGTGCCAGCAGCCAGGAGGAAAGAGGGGGCGTCTGGCACCAAGAGACCCAGTACTTC
>13|TRBJ2-1|TRBV24-1|-|TRBD1
CAAGQGVRNEQFF
TGTGCCGCCGGACAGGGGGTGAGGAATGAGCAGTTCTTC
>16|TRBJ1-5|TRBV18|-|TRBD1
CASSPVGQNSNQPQHF
TGTGCCAGCTCACCGGTGGGACAGAATAGCAATCAGCCCCAGCATTTT
>13|TRBJ2-2|TRBV6-6|-|-
CASTALFPGELFF
TGTGCCAGCACCGCACTCTTCCCCGGGGAGCTGTTTTTT
>13|TRBJ1-5|TRBV7-2|-|TRBD1
CASSLDRGQPQHF
TGTGCCAGCAGCCTAGACAGGGGGCAGCCCCAGCATTTT
>15|TRBJ1-1|TRBV5-1|-|TRBD1
CASSLDPGGGTEAFF
TGCGCCAGCAGCTTGGATCCAGGGGGCGGAACTGAAGCTTTCTTT
>12|TRBJ1-4|TRBV5-8|once|TRBD1
CASSWDREKLFF
TGTGCCAGCAGCTGGGACAGGGAAAAACTGTTTTTT
>17|TRBJ2-1|TRBV2|-|TRBD2
CASSYSGLAGVYNEQFF
TGTGCCAGCAGTTACTCCGGACTAGCGGGGGTCTACAATGAGCAGTTCTTC
>15|TRBJ1-1|TRBV6-2/TRBV6-3|-|TRBD1
CASSSTRRGGAGAFF
TGTGCCAGCAGTTCCACCCGGAGAGGGGGCGCGGGGGCTTTCTTT
>16|TRBJ2-3|TRBV29-1|once|-
CSVEANPGLRTDTQYF
TGCAGCGTTGAAGCAAACCCCGGACTTCGCACAGATACGCAGTATTTT
>14|TRBJ1-5|TRBV19|-|-
CASSIRPGNQPQHF
TGTGCCAGTAGTATACGCCCAGGGAACCAGCCCCAGCATTTT
>15|TRBJ1-2|TRBV7-2|once|-
CASSEETASNYGYTF
TGTGCCAGCAGCGAAGAGACAGCCTCTAACTATGGCTACACCTTC
>15|TRBJ1-1|TRBV5-6|-|-
CASSWGPGGNTEAFF
TGTGCCAGCAGCTGGGGGCCAGGCGGTAACACTGAAGCTTTCTTT
>16|TRBJ1-2|TRBV9|-|TRBD1
CASSVEGRDRGYGYTF
TGTGCCAGCAGCGTAGAGGGAAGGGACAGGGGTTATGGCTACACCTTC
>14|TRBJ1-2|TRBV6-5|-|TRBD1
CASSYAGQAGGYTF
TGTGCCAGCAGTTACGCCGGACAGGCGGGGGGCTACACCTTC
>13|TRBJ2-7|TRBV5-1|-|-
CASSSGQPYEQYF
TGCGCCAGCAGCTCCGGACAGCCCTACGAGCAGTACTTC
>13|TRBJ2-3|TRBV10-3|-|TRBD2
CAISGDSGDTQYF
TGTGCCATCAGTGGGGATAGCGGGGATACGCAGTATTTT
>16|TRBJ2-3|TRBV9|-|TRBD2
CASSVEGTSGTDTQYF
TGTGCCAGCAGCGTAGAGGGGACTAGCGGCACAGATACGCAGTATTTT
>18|TRBJ1-3|TRBV5-1|-|-
CASSSGGIGMASGNTIYF
TGCGCCAGCAGCTCTGGGGGGATCGGGATGGCTTCTGGAAACACCATATATTTT
>14|TRBJ1-2|TRBV25-1|few|-
CASCAAGDNYGYTF
TGTGCCAGCTGTGCGGCAGGCGATAACTATGGCTACACCTTC
>16|TRBJ1-4|TRBV5-1|-|-
CASSLTGPGANEKLFF
TGCGCCAGCAGCTTGACGGGGCCAGGGGCTAATGAAAAACTGTTTTTT
>12|TRBJ2-7|TRBV7-9|-|-
CASSHAQGQQYF
TGTGCCAGCAGCCACGCACAGGGTCAGCAGTACTTC
>17|TRBJ1-2|TRBV4-1|-|-
CASSQGPAQASNYGYTF
TGCGCCAGCAGCCAAGGCCCGGCACAGGCCAGTAACTATGGCTACACCTTC
>14|TRBJ1-1|TRBV7-2|-|-
CASSLGEGNTEAFF
TGTGCCAGCAGCTTAGGTGAGGGGAACACTGAAGCTTTCTTT
>13|TRBJ1-1|TRBV6-5|-|-
CASSPTENTEAFF
TGTGCCAGCAGCCCGACAGAGAACACTGAAGCTTTCTTT
>13|TRBJ1-1|TRBV10-1|-|-
CASRESGNTEAFF
TGCGCCAGCAGAGAATCGGGGAACACTGAAGCTTTCTTT
>15|TRBJ1-5|TRBV9|-|TRBD1
CASSGQGLSNQPQHF
TGTGCCAGCAGCGGACAGGGGTTGAGCAATCAGCCCCAGCATTTT
>15|TRBJ1-4|TRBV5-6|medium-sized|-
CASSFQGRENEKLFF
TGTGCCAGCAGCTTTCAGGGGAGAGAGAATGAAAAACTGTTTTTT
>15|TRBJ1-4|TRBV6-1|-|-
CASSETGTRLEKLFF
TGTGCCAGCAGTGAAACCGGGACACGGCTGGAAAAACTGTTTTTT
>16|TRBJ2-7|TRBV6-5|few|TRBD2
CASSSAGTSGEYEQYF
TGTGCCAGCAGTTCTGCCGGGACTAGCGGGGAGTACGAGCAGTACTTC
>14|TRBJ1-1|TRBV5-1|-|-
CASSPGYMNTEAFF
TGCGCCAGCAGCCCAGGGTACATGAACACTGAAGCTTTCTTT
>16|TRBJ1-2|TRBV9|-|TRBD1
CASTSVGRGRNYGYTF
TGTGCCAGCACCTCGGTCGGCAGGGGGCGAAACTATGGCTACACCTTC
>14|TRBJ1-5|TRBV6-6|-|-
CASSYFTGNQPQHF
TGTGCCAGCAGTTACTTTACAGGGAATCAGCCCCAGCATTTT
>15|TRBJ2-6|TRBV19|-|-
CASSIGAAGANVLTF
TGTGCCAGTAGTATTGGGGCGGCTGGGGCCAACGTCCTGACTTTC
>13|TRBJ1-1|TRBV28|once|-
CASSLSGVAEAFF
TGTGCCAGCAGTTTATCGGGGGTCGCTGAAGCTTTCTTT
>15|TRBJ1-2|TRBV19|-|-
CASSILRVDSNGYTF
TGTGCCAGTAGTATTCTCCGGGTGGACAGTAATGGCTACACCTTC
>14|TRBJ1-2|TRBV3-1/TRBV3-2|-|-
CASSQAPGDGGYTF
TGTGCCAGCAGCCAAGCCCCAGGGGACGGCGGCTACACCTTC
>13|TRBJ2-4|TRBV6-5|-|TRBD1
CASSSGQGNIQYF
TGTGCCAGCAGTTCAGGACAGGGGAACATTCAGTACTTC
>18|TRBJ2-5|TRBV27|-|TRBD2
CASSPNEGLAGGGETQYF
TGTGCCAGCAGCCCAAACGAGGGACTAGCGGGAGGAGGAGAGACCCAGTACTTC
>15|TRBJ1-1|TRBV9|-|TRBD1
CASSEQTGGNTEAFF
TGTGCCAGCAGCGAACAGACAGGGGGGAACACTGAAGCTTTCTTT
>12|TRBJ2-1|TRBV3-1/TRBV3-2|-|-
CASSQDLVGLFF
TGTGCCAGCAGCCAAGATCTAGTCGGCCTGTTCTTC
>15|TRBJ2-3|TRBV7-2|-|TRBD2
CASSQTGGFTDTQYF
TGTGCCAGCAGTCAGACGGGGGGATTCACAGATACGCAGTATTTT
>14|TRBJ2-3|TRBV5-1|once|TRBD2
CASSASGTTDTQYF
TGCGCCAGCAGCGCTAGCGGAACCACAGATACGCAGTATTTT
>14|TRBJ2-1|TRBV10-1|-|-
CASSEYTGNNEQFF
TGCGCCAGCAGTGAGTACACAGGGAATAATGAGCAGTTCTTC
>16|TRBJ2-5|TRBV5-5|-|TRBD1
CASSLLQGAFGETQYF
TGTGCCAGCAGCTTGTTGCAGGGGGCGTTTGGGGAGACCCAGTACTTC
>15|TRBJ2-5|TRBV4-3|few|-
CASSQEGHPGETQYF
TGCGCCAGCAGCCAAGAAGGACACCCCGGGGAGACCCAGTACTTC
>16|TRBJ1-5|TRBV28|once|-
CASSSPGQGFNQPQHF
TGTGCCAGCAGTTCCCCAGGGCAGGGATTTAATCAGCCCCAGCATTTT